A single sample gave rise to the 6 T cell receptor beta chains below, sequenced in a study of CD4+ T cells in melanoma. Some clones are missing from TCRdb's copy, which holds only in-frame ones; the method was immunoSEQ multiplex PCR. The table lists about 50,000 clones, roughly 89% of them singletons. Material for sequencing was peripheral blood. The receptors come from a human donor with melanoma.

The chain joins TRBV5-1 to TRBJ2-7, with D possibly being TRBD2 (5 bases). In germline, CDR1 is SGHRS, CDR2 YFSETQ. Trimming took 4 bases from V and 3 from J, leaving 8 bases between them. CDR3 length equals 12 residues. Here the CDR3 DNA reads TGCGCCAGCAGCCTGGACTTCTACGAGCAGTACTTC. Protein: CASSLDFYEQYF. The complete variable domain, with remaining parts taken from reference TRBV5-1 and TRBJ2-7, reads KAGVTQTPRYLIKTRGQQVTLSCSPISGHRSVSWYQQTPGQGLQFLFEYFSETQRNKGNFPGRFSGRQFSNSRSEMNVSTLELGDSALYLCASSLDFYEQYFGPGTRLTVT.

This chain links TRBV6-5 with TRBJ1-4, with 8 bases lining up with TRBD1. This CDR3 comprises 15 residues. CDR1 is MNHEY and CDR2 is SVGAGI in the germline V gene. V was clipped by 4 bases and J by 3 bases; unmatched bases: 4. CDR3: CASSSGGASNEKLFF. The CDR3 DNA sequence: TGTGCCAGCAGTTCAGGGGGCGCATCTAATGAAAAACTGTTTTTT.

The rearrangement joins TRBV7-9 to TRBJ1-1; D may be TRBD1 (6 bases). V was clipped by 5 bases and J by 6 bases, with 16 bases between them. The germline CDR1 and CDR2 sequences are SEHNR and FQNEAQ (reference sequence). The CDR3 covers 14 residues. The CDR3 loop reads CASSPRTEAAEAFF. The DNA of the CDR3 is TGTGCCAGCAGCCCACGGACAGAGGCCGCTGAAGCTTTCTTT.

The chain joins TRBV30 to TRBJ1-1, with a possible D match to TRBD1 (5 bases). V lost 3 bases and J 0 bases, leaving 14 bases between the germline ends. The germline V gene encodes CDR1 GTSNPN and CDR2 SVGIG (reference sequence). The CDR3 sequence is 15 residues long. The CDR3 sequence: CAWSPPGRLNTEAFF. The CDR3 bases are TGTGCCTGGAGCCCCCCGGGACGGTTGAACACTGAAGCTTTCTTT.

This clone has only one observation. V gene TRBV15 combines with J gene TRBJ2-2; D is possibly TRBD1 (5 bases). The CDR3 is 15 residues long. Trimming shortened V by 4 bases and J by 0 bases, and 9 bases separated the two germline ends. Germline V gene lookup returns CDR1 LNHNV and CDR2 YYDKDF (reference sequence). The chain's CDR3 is CATSIVRANTGELFF. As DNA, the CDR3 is TGTGCCACCAGCATTGTCAGGGCGAACACCGGGGAGCTGTTTTTT.

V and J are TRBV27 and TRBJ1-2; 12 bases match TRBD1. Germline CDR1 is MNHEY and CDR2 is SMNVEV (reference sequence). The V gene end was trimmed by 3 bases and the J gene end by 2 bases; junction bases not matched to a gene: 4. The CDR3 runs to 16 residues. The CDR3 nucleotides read TGTGCCAGCAGTTTTAAGGGACAGGGGGCGAACTATGGCTACACCTTC. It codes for CASSFKGQGANYGYTF.